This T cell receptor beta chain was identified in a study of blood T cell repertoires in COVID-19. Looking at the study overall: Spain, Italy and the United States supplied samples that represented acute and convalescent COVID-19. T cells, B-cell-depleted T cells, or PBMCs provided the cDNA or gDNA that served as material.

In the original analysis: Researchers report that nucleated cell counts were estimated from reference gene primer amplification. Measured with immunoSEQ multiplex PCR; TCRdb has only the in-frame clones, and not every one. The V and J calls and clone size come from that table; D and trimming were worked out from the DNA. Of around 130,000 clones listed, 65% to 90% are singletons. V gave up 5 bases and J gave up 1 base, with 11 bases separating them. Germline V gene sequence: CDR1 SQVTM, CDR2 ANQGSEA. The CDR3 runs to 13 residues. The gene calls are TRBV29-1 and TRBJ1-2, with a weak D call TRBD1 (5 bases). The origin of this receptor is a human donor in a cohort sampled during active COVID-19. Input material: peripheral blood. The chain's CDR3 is CSVQKDNNYGYTF. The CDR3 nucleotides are TGCAGCGTTCAGAAGGACAATAACTATGGCTACACCTTC.